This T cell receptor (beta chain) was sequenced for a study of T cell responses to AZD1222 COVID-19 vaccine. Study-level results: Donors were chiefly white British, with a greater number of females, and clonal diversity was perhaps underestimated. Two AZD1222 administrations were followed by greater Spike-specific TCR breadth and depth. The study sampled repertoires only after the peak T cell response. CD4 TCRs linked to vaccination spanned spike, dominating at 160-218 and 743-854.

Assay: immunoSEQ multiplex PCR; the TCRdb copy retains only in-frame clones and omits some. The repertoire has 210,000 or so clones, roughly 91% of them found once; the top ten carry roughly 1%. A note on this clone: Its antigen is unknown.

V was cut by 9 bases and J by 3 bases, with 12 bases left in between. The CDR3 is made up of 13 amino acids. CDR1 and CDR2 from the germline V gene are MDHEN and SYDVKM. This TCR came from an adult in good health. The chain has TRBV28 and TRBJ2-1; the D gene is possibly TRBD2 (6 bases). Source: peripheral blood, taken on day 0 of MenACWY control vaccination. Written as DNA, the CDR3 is TGTGCCAGTACGGGCGGGGACTACAATGAGCAGTTCTTC. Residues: CASTGGDYNEQFF.